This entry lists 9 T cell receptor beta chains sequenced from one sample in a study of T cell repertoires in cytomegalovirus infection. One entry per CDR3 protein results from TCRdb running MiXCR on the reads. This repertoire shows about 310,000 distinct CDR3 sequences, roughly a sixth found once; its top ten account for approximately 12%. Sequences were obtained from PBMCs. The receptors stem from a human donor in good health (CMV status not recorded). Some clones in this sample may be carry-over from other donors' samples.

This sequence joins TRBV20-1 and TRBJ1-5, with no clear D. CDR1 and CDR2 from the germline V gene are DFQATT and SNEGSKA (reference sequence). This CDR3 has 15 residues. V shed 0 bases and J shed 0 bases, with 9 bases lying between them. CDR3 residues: CSARDHGYSNQPQHF. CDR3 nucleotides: TGCAGTGCTAGAGATCATGGTTATAGCAATCAGCCCCAGCATTTT.

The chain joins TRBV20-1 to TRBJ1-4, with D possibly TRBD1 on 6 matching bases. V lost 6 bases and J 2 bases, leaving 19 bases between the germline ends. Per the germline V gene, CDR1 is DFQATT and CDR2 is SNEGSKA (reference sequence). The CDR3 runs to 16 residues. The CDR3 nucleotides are TGCAGTGCCCTTACCCAGGACAGCGAGACTAATGAAAAACTGTTTTTT. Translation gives CSALTQDSETNEKLFF.

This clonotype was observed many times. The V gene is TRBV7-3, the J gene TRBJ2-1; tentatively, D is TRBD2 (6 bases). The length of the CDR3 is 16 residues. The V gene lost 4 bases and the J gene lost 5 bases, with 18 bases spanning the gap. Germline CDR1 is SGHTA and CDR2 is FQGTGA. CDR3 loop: CASSWGAGLGDNEQFF. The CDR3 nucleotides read TGTGCCAGCAGCTGGGGCGCGGGGCTGGGTGACAATGAGCAGTTCTTC.

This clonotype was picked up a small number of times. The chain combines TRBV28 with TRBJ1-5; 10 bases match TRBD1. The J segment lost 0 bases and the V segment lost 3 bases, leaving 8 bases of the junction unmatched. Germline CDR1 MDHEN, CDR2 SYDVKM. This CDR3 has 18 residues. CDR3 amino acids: CASSLGQGSSYSNQPQHF. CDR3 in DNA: TGTGCCAGCAGTTTGGGACAGGGGTCCTCCTATAGCAATCAGCCCCAGCATTTT.

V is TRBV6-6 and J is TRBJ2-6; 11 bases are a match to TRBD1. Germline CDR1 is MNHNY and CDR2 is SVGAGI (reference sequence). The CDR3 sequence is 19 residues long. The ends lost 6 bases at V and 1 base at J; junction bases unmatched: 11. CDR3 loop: CASSLRRTGGASGANVLTF. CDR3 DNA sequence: TGTGCCAGCAGCTTACGTCGGACAGGGGGCGCGTCTGGGGCCAACGTCCTGACTTTC.

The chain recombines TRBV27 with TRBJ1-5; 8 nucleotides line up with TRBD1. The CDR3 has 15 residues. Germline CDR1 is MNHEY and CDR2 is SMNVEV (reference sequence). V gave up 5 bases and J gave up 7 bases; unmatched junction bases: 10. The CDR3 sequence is CASSPMTGAGQPQHF. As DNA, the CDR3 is TGTGCCAGCAGTCCGATGACAGGGGCGGGACAGCCCCAGCATTTT.

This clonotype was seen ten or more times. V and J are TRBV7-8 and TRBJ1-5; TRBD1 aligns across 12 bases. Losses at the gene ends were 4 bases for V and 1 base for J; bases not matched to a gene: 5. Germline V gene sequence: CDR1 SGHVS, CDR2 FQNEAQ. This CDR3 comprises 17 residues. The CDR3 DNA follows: TGTGCCAGCAGCTCCGGGACAGGGGGCCGGAGCAATCAGCCCCAGCATTTT. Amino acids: CASSSGTGGRSNQPQHF.

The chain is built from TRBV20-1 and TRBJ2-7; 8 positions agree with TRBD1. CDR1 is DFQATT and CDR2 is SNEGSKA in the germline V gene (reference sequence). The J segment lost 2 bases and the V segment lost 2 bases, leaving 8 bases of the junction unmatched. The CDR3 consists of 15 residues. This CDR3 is CSARSRGPETYEQYF. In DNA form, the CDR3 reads TGCAGTGCTAGATCCAGGGGGCCAGAAACCTACGAGCAGTACTTC.

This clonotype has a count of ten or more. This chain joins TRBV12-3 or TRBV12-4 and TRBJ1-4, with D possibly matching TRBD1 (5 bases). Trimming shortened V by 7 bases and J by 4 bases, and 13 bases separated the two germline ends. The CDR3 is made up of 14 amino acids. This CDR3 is CASTFRDFNEKLFF. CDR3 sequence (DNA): TGTGCCAGCACGTTCAGGGATTTTAATGAAAAACTGTTTTTT.